The 30 T cell receptor beta chains reported below all come from one sample, sequenced in a study of T cell responses to AZD1222 COVID-19 vaccine. The repertoire was sequenced with immunoSEQ multiplex PCR; TCRdb's copy has only in-frame clones and lacks some. The profile shows around 120,000 clones, roughly 89% of them singletons. Sequenced material: peripheral blood, taken on day 0 of MenACWY control vaccination. All receptors derive from an adult in good health.

V and J are TRBV11-3 and TRBJ2-1, with 9 bases matching TRBD2. Looked up from germline, CDR1 is SGHNT and CDR2 is YENEEA. This CDR3 is built from 15 residues. With V trimmed by 1 base and J by 4 bases, 2 bases remained unmatched. The CDR3 sequence: CASSLGLAGYNEQFF. The CDR3 DNA reads TGTGCCAGCAGCTTAGGCCTAGCGGGGTACAATGAGCAGTTCTTC. The complete variable domain, with remaining parts taken from reference TRBV11-3 and TRBJ2-1, reads EAGVVQSPRYKIIEKKQPVAFWCNPISGHNTLYWYLQNLGQGPELLIRYENEEAVDDSQLPKDRFSAERLKGVDSTLKIQPAELGDSAVYLCASSLGLAGYNEQFFGPGTRLTVL.

The chain joins TRBV11-2 to TRBJ1-4, with no clear D. The CDR3 extends over 16 amino acids. Germline V gene lookup returns CDR1 SGHAT and CDR2 FQNNGV. Trimming took off 1 base at V and 0 bases at J, with 9 bases between the two ends. CDR3 region: CASSLGFDPTNEKLFF. DNA for the CDR3: TGTGCCAGCAGCTTAGGGTTCGACCCAACTAATGAAAAACTGTTTTTT.

The chain employs TRBV2 and TRBJ2-1; D is unclear. The CDR3 sequence is 15 residues long. CDR1 and CDR2 (germline): SNHLY, FYNNEI. The V end was cut by 1 base, the J end by 0 bases, with 7 bases between. Here the CDR3 reads CASSEGYSSYNEQFF. The CDR3 DNA reads as TGTGCCAGCAGTGAAGGTTACAGCTCCTACAATGAGCAGTTCTTC.

The chain couples TRBV9 to TRBJ2-1, with D tentatively TRBD2 (6 bases). This CDR3 comprises 15 residues. The germline gives CDR1 SGDLS, CDR2 YYNGEE. V dropped 0 bases and J dropped 5 bases, with 12 bases sitting between them. The CDR3 DNA sequence: TGTGCCAGCAGCGTAGGGAGGGCGCTACACAATGAGCAGTTCTTC. Protein: CASSVGRALHNEQFF.

This chain links TRBV27 with TRBJ1-5; D is unresolved. The germline V gene has CDR1 MNHEY and CDR2 SMNVEV (reference sequence). V was shortened by 5 bases and J by 0 bases, with 11 bases between the two germline ends. CDR3 length: 15 amino acids. DNA of the CDR3: TGTGCCAGCAGTCCCTATGCAGATAGCAATCAGCCCCAGCATTTT. Its protein product is CASSPYADSNQPQHF.

The rearrangement links TRBV4-2 to TRBJ2-7; 8 bases match TRBD2. From germline, CDR1 is LGHNA and CDR2 YNFKEQ. The CDR3 extends over 16 amino acids. The V gene end was trimmed by 1 base and the J gene end by 3 bases; junction bases not matched to a gene: 8. In DNA form, the CDR3 reads TGTGCCAGCAGCCAAGGATTTCGGGAGGGAGGCTACGAGCAGTACTTC. Its translation: CASSQGFREGGYEQYF.

V and J are TRBV2 and TRBJ2-5; the D gene is possibly TRBD1 (5 bases). Trimming removed 6 bases from V and 2 bases from J, with 16 bases in between. CDR3 length: 15 amino acids. The germline V gene has CDR1 SNHLY and CDR2 FYNNEI. For the CDR3, the DNA is TGTGCCAGCAGCGCAGGCAGGGCATTTCAAGAGACCCAGTACTTC. This gives the protein CASSAGRAFQETQYF.

The V gene is TRBV11-2, the J gene TRBJ2-5; D might be TRBD1 (5 bases). Between the trimmed V and J ends, which lost 5 bases and 2 bases, there was a span of 15 bases. CDR3 size: 15 residues. The germline gives CDR1 SGHAT, CDR2 FQNNGV. CDR3 nucleotide sequence: TGTGCCAGCAGCGAAAGAAGACAGATACAAGAGACCCAGTACTTC. This sequence encodes CASSERRQIQETQYF.

This chain joins TRBV6-5 and TRBJ2-7, with 7 bases lining up with TRBD2. The CDR3 extends over 15 amino acids. J lost 2 bases, V lost 7 bases, and 11 bases had no gene match. Per germline, CDR1 MNHEY and CDR2 SVGAGI. CDR3 loop: CASTTRAGTTYEQYF. Here the CDR3 DNA reads TGTGCCAGCACCACCCGGGCAGGGACTACCTACGAGCAGTACTTC.

The chain carries TRBV7-2 and TRBJ2-5, with a tentative D call TRBD2 (6 bases). CDR1 is SGHTA, CDR2 FQGNSA, per germline. The CDR3 runs to 14 residues. V was clipped by 3 bases and J by 1 base, with 9 bases between them. The DNA for the CDR3 is TGTGCCAGCAGCTTCGGCGGGGTCCAAGAGACCCAGTACTTC. It translates to CASSFGGVQETQYF.

The V gene is TRBV6-5, the J gene TRBJ2-3; a possible D gene is TRBD2 (6 bases). The length of the CDR3 is 15 residues. The V end was cut by 6 bases, the J end by 5 bases, with 18 bases between. Germline assignment: CDR1 MNHEY and CDR2 SVGAGI. CDR3 protein: CASSLAEGSVDTQYF. The CDR3 nucleotides are TGTGCCAGCAGCCTGGCGGAGGGGAGTGTAGATACGCAGTATTTT.

The chain links TRBV10-3 to TRBJ1-2; 7 bases line up with TRBD1. Trimming took 4 bases from V and 7 from J; bases not matched to a gene: 12. Germline CDR1 is ENHRY and CDR2 is SYGVKD. CDR3 size: 15 residues. The CDR3: CAISVNMATGSGYTF. The CDR3 DNA sequence: TGTGCCATCAGTGTTAATATGGCGACAGGGTCTGGCTACACCTTC.

The CDR3 loop reads CASSVSGTGNNEQFF. In DNA, the CDR3 is TGTGCCAGCAGCGTCTCCGGGACTGGCAACAATGAGCAGTTCTTC. This chain joins TRBV7-3 and TRBJ2-1; TRBD2 is a possible D gene (6 bases). This CDR3 comprises 15 residues. V lost 5 bases and J lost 5, with 16 bases in between. The germline CDR1 and CDR2 sequences are SGHTA and FQGTGA.

The V and J genes are TRBV7-9 and TRBJ1-4, with 10 nucleotides matching TRBD1. This CDR3 has 15 amino acids. The ends lost 5 bases at V and 8 bases at J; junction bases unmatched: 8. Looked up from germline, CDR1 is SEHNR and CDR2 is FQNEAQ (reference sequence). In DNA, the CDR3 is TGTGCCAGCAGCCCCTCCGGGACAGGGGCAGAAAAACTGTTTTTT. This sequence encodes CASSPSGTGAEKLFF.

This chain connects TRBV30 to TRBJ2-1; TRBD2 aligns across 10 bases. The V and J ends lost 2 bases and 4 bases, in that order; junction bases with no gene match: 5. Germline CDR1 is GTSNPN and CDR2 is SVGIG (reference sequence). The CDR3 covers 15 residues. This CDR3 reads CAWSQGTSVYNEQFF. The CDR3 nucleotides are TGTGCCTGGAGTCAGGGGACTAGCGTTTACAATGAGCAGTTCTTC. The whole variable domain, filled in from reference TRBV30 and TRBJ2-1, reads SQTIHQWPATLVQPVGSPLSLECTVEGTSNPNLYWYRQAAGRGLQLLFYSVGIGQISSEVPQNLSASRPQDRQFILSSKKLLLSDSGFYLCAWSQGTSVYNEQFFGPGTRLTVL.

The chain recombines TRBV4-1 with TRBJ1-1; 7 bases map to TRBD1. CDR3 length: 15 residues. CDR1 and CDR2 from the germline V gene are MGHRA and YSYEKL. Trimming at V came to 2 bases and at J to 3 bases, leaving 6 bases not matched to a gene. The CDR3 spells CASSQRVGQHTEAFF. CDR3 in DNA: TGCGCCAGCAGCCAAAGGGTGGGACAGCACACTGAAGCTTTCTTT.

This chain uses TRBV5-6 with TRBJ1-1; D uncertain. CDR1 is SGHDT and CDR2 is YYEEEE in the germline V gene. The CDR3 is 14 amino acids. Trimming shortened V by 3 bases and J by 1 base, and 10 bases separated the two germline ends. Here the CDR3 DNA reads TGTGCCAGCAGCTGGGTGACAAGGAACACTGAAGCTTTCTTT. It yields the protein CASSWVTRNTEAFF. Full variable domain (rest looked up from reference TRBV5-6 and TRBJ1-1): DAGVTQSPTHLIKTRGQQVTLRCSPKSGHDTVSWYQQALGQGPQFIFQYYEEEERQRGNFPDRFSGHQFPNYSSELNVNALLLGDSALYLCASSWVTRNTEAFFGQGTRLTVV.

The J gene is TRBJ1-5, the V gene TRBV6-5, with D perhaps TRBD1 (5 bases). The length of the CDR3 is 13 residues. Germline values: CDR1 MNHEY, CDR2 SVGAGI. Trimming removed 9 bases from V and 5 bases from J, with 14 bases in between. Here the CDR3 DNA reads TGTGCCAGTTATCCAGGGAACCATCAGCCCCAGCATTTT. Its translation: CASYPGNHQPQHF.

With regard to this clone: At one of its ends the junction is not consistent with the germline gene, which may arise from a read error. CDR3 nucleotides: TGTGCCAGCACCTTGGGGCAGGGGCAAGAGACCCAGTACTTC. Amino acid sequence: CASTLGQGQETQYF. The chain couples TRBV5-6 to TRBJ2-5; possible D gene TRBD1, 6 bases. Germline V gene lookup returns CDR1 SGHDT and CDR2 YYEEEE. This CDR3 comprises 14 residues. Drawing the rest from reference TRBV5-6 and TRBJ2-5, the complete variable domain is DAGVTQSPTHLIKTRGQQVTLRCSPKSGHDTVSWYQQALGQGPQFIFQYYEEEERQRGNFPDRFSGHQFPNYSSELNVNALLLGDSALYLCASTLGQGQETQYFGPGTRLLVL.

This rearrangement joins TRBV19 to TRBJ1-1, with D possibly matching TRBD1 (5 bases). Germline loops: CDR1 LNHDA, CDR2 SQIVND (reference sequence). This CDR3 spans 14 amino acids. V lost 1 base and J lost 5, with 11 bases in between. CDR3 residues: CASSIGAGRTEAFF. The CDR3 DNA follows: TGTGCCAGTAGTATAGGGGCAGGGAGGACTGAAGCTTTCTTT. The full variable domain, its missing parts supplied by reference TRBV19 and TRBJ1-1, is DGGITQSPKYLFRKEGQNVTLSCEQNLNHDAMYWYRQDPGQGLRLIYYSQIVNDFQKGDIAEGYSVSREKKESFPLTVTSAQKNPTAFYLCASSIGAGRTEAFFGQGTRLTVV.

The chain has TRBV5-1 and TRBJ2-1; 7 positions agree with TRBD1. V trimming: 4 bases; J trimming: 6 bases; junction bases outside the gene matches: 7. Germline V gene sequence: CDR1 SGHRS, CDR2 YFSETQ. There are 14 residues in the CDR3. As DNA, the CDR3 is TGCGCCAGCAGCGCCGGGACAGTGGGCAATGAGCAGTTCTTC. This sequence encodes CASSAGTVGNEQFF.

The chain combines TRBV10-3 with TRBJ2-1, with D tentatively TRBD2 (5 bases). The CDR3 consists of 14 residues. From germline, CDR1 is ENHRY and CDR2 SYGVKD. V shed 4 bases and J shed 8 bases, with 15 bases lying between them. The CDR3 nucleotides are TGTGCCATCAGTGGGGGAGCGGTTGCCCATGAGCAGTTCTTC. Its protein product is CAISGGAVAHEQFF.

The chain employs TRBV7-2 and TRBJ2-7, with 14 bases matching TRBD2. The CDR3 has 16 amino acids. Germline lookup yields CDR1 SGHTA and CDR2 FQGNSA. V was pared by 5 bases and J by 4 bases, with 7 bases of the junction left unmatched. This CDR3 is CASSPGLAGAMYEQYF. The CDR3 coding sequence is TGTGCCAGCAGCCCGGGACTAGCGGGAGCAATGTACGAGCAGTACTTC.

The rearrangement uses TRBV19 and TRBJ2-2; 10 bases align to TRBD1. Germline trimming cut 9 bases from V and 5 bases from J; bases unmatched to any gene: 6. This CDR3 region has 14 residues. Germline CDR1 LNHDA, CDR2 SQIVND (reference sequence). The DNA of the CDR3 is TGTGCCAGCAAGGGACAGGGGACAACCGGGGAGCTGTTTTTT. Its protein product is CASKGQGTTGELFF.

V usage is TRBV10-1 and J usage is TRBJ1-1; the match to TRBD1 covers 10 bases. Germline V CDR1 and CDR2: WNHNN, SYGVQD (reference sequence). There are 16 residues in the CDR3. V dropped 8 bases and J dropped 4; count of bases not matched to a gene: 13. This CDR3 is CASLRGQGVEFTEAFF. The DNA of the CDR3 is TGCGCCAGCCTCCGAGGACAGGGGGTGGAATTCACTGAAGCTTTCTTT.

V is TRBV27 and J is TRBJ2-7; tentative D call: TRBD2 (5 bases). Deletions cut 3 bases from V and 5 bases from J, with 11 bases between. From germline, CDR1 is MNHEY and CDR2 SMNVEV (reference sequence). This CDR3 spans 13 amino acids. DNA of the CDR3: TGTGCCAGCAGTTTGGGGAGCGCCCACGAGCAGTACTTC. Its translation is CASSLGSAHEQYF.

The genes are TRBV7-9 and TRBJ2-2; no firm D call. The V gene's germline CDR1 is SEHNR and CDR2 FQNEAQ (reference sequence). V lost 7 bases and J 7 bases, leaving 10 bases between the germline ends. The CDR3 consists of 12 residues. The CDR3 DNA reads TGTGCCAGCACCCAAGAGGTCGGGGAGCTGTTTTTT. Its protein product is CASTQEVGELFF.

A single count supports this clone. V usage is TRBV9 and J usage is TRBJ2-5, with TRBD2 matching 14 bases. The CDR3 is 17 residues long. Germline V gene data show CDR1 as SGDLS and CDR2 as YYNGEE. Trimming took 1 base from V and 1 from J; bases not matched to a gene: 3. The CDR3 reads CASSVSGLAGGQETQYF. The CDR3 DNA follows: TGTGCCAGCAGCGTATCTGGACTAGCGGGAGGCCAAGAGACCCAGTACTTC. Filled out from reference TRBV9 and TRBJ2-5, the complete variable domain reads DSGVTQTPKHLITATGQRVTLRCSPRSGDLSVYWYQQSLDQGLQFLIQYYNGEERAKGNILERFSAQQFPDLHSELNLSSLELGDSALYFCASSVSGLAGGQETQYFGPGTRLLVL.

The J gene is TRBJ2-2, the V gene TRBV10-3, with a weak D call TRBD1 (6 bases). The V gene lost 5 bases and the J gene lost 7 bases, with 17 bases spanning the gap. CDR1 is ENHRY, CDR2 SYGVKD, per germline. The CDR3 extends over 15 amino acids. The CDR3 region is CAISTGIGVDGELFF. The CDR3 DNA sequence: TGTGCCATCAGTACAGGGATCGGCGTGGACGGGGAGCTGTTTTTT.

The V and J genes are TRBV9 and TRBJ2-1, with 7 bases lining up with TRBD2. The V and J ends lost 4 bases and 5 bases, in that order; junction bases with no gene match: 6. Germline CDR1 and CDR2: SGDLS and YYNGEE. The length of the CDR3 is 14 residues. The chain's CDR3 is CASSPGTIDNEQFF. CDR3 bases: TGTGCCAGCAGCCCCGGGACTATAGACAATGAGCAGTTCTTC.